The present TCR beta chain was sequenced within a study of blood T cell repertoires in COVID-19. For the study at large: Both acute and convalescent COVID-19 samples were obtained from the United States, Italy and Spain. PBMCs, B-cell-depleted T cells, or T cells were the source of the cDNA or gDNA that made up the material.

The repertoire was sequenced with immunoSEQ multiplex PCR; TCRdb's copy has only in-frame clones and lacks some. The sample lists approximately 130,000 clones, roughly 85% seen once, with roughly 4.5% in the top ten. This TCR derives from a human donor in a cohort sampled during active COVID-19. Sequencing was performed on peripheral blood.

The CDR3 DNA sequence: TGTGCCAGCAGTGTAACTCAGGGGGCTATGAGCTATGGCTACACCTTC. Amino acids: CASSVTQGAMSYGYTF. The chain carries TRBV25-1 and TRBJ1-2, with 8 bases aligning to TRBD1. Germline CDR1 and CDR2: MGHDK and SYGVNS. This CDR3 contains 16 residues. J lost 4 bases, V lost 4 bases, and 11 bases had no gene match.